Described below is a single TCR beta chain sequence and its context. Its target is not known. This entry belongs to a study of Ad26.COV2.S vaccination and SARS-CoV-2 variants. In the study overall: A participant enrolled in the COV1001 Ad26.COV2.S trial arm provided the sample. Study-wide results and caveats: From the TCR breadth and depth analyses, total T cell responses may have been underestimated.

The J segment lost 1 base and the V segment lost 3 bases, leaving 11 bases of the junction unmatched. CDR3 length: 18 amino acids. Germline V lookup: CDR1 SGHRS, CDR2 YFSETQ. Here immunoSEQ multiplex PCR was the method, and the copy in TCRdb shows in-frame clones only, minus some. The sample has some 480,000 clones; about 83% are singletons. Treatment noted: 15 to 20 received Ad26.COV2.S at low or high dose, single or two shots; about 5 received placebo; per-sample allocation not given. Samples came from day 63 after the first vaccine or placebo injection. Wuhan-strain spike was delivered by a replication-incompetent Ad26 vector.

V is TRBV5-1 and J is TRBJ2-2, with 8 bases identical to TRBD2. This TCR came from a person between 18 and 65 years old who received the Ad26.COV2.S COVID-19 vaccine or a placebo. Sample: peripheral blood, taken in a trial of Ad26.COV2.S vaccine versus placebo. CDR3 in DNA: TGCGCCAGCAGCTCCCTGCCGGGAGGGCCGCTGAACACCGGGGAGCTGTTTTTT. It codes for CASSSLPGGPLNTGELFF.